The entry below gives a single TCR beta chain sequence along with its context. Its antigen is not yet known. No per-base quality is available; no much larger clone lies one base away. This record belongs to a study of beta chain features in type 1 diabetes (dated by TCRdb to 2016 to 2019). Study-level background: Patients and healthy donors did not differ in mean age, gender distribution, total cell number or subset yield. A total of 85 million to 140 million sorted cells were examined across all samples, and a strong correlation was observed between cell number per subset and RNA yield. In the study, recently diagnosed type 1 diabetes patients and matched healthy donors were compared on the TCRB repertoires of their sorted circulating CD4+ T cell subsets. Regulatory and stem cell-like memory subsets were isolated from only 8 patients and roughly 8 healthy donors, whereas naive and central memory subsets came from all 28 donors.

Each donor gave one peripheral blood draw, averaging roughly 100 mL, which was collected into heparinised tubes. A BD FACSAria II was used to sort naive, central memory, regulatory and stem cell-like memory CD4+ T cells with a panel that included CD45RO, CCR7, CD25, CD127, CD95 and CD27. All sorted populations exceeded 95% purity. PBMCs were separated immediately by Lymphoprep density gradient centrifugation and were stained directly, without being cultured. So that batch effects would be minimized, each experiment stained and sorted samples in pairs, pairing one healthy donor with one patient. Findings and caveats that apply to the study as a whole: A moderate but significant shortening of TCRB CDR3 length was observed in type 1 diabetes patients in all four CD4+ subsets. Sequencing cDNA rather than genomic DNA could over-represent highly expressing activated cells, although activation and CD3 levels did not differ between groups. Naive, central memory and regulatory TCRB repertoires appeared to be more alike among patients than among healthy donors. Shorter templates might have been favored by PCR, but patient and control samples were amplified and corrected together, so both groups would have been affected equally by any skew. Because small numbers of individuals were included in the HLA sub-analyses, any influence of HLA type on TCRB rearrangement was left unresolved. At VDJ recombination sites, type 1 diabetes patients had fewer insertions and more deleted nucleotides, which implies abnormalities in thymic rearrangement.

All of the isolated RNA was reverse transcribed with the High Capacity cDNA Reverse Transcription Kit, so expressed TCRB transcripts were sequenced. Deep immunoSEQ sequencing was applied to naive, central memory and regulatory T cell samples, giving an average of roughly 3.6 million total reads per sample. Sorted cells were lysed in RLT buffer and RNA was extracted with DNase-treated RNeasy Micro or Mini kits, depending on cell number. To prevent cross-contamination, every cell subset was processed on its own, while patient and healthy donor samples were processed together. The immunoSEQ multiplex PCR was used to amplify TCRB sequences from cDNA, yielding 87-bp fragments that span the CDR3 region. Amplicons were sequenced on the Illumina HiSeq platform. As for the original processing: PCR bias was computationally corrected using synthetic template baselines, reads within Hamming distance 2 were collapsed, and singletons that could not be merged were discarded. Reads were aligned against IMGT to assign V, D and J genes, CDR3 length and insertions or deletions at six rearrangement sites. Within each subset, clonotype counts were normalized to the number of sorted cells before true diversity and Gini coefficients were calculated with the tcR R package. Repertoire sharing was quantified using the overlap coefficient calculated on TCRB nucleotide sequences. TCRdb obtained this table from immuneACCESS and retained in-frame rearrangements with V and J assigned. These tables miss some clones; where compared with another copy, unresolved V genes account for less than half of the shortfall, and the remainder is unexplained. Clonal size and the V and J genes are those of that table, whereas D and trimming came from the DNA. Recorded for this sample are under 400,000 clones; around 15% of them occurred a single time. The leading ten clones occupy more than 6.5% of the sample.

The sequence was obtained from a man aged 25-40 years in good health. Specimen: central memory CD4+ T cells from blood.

The nucleotide sequence is TGTGCCAGCAGCGAGCGTAGGCGGGTCTCCTACAATGAGCAGTTCTTC. Its translation reads: CASSERRRVSYNEQFF. Here the chain combines TRBV13 and TRBJ2-1; a tentative D call is TRBD2 (5 bases match). Counted from cysteine to phenylalanine, this CDR3 has 16 amino acids. Of the read, only the CDR3 DNA is kept; its 48 bases are in frame from base 1. V and J are truncated by 5 bases and 0 bases respectively, leaving an intervening sequence of 14 bases. CDR1 and CDR2 were assigned from the germline V gene (reference sequence) as PRHDT and FYEKMQ. When the CDR3 is completed using the reference TRBV13 and TRBJ2-1 genes on either side, the full variable domain is AAGVIQSPRHLIKEKRETATLKCYPIPRHDTVYWYQQGPGQDPQFLISFYEKMQSDKGSIPDRFSAQQFSDYHSELNMSSLELGDSALYFCASSERRRVSYNEQFFGPGTRLTVL.